The T cell receptor beta chain described here comes from a study of regulatory and conventional T cells in RAG deficiency. From germline, CDR1 is SNHLY and CDR2 FYNNEI. CDR3 length: 14 residues. V shed 6 bases and J 6 bases; nucleotides not matched to a gene: 6. Details on this clone: Antigen specificity is unknown.

Study conclusions and caveats: In Omenn syndrome, Treg and Tconv repertoires overlapped >85%. Control T-cell subsets had markedly higher Shannon entropy and lower Simpson indices than RAG-deficient patients.

Only in-frame clones appear in the TCRdb table, and some are missing; sequencing was by immunoSEQ multiplex PCR. The sample contains 25,000 to 35,000 clones, 85% to 90% of which appear only once. This same sample was also part of a study on regulatory T cells. Turning to that study: The primer mix had 52 TRBV and 13 TRBJ primers. Skewed V and J usage and few unique V-J pairs marked patient repertoires, most in Tregs.

The chain joins TRBV2 to TRBJ1-5, with 9 bases matching TRBD1. Sequencing was carried out using CD8+ T cells sorted from blood. The receptor's source is a human donor in good health. In DNA form, the CDR3 reads TGTGCCAGCAGGCAGACAGGGGGGAGTCAGCCCCAGCATTTT. It translates to CASRQTGGSQPQHF.